The next 8 T cell receptor beta chains were all read from a single sample in a study of blood T cell repertoires in COVID-19. Some clones are missing from TCRdb's copy, which holds only in-frame ones; the method was immunoSEQ multiplex PCR. The table has approximately 280,000 clones, about 89% seen once; the top ten hold roughly 2.1%. The sequenced material came from peripheral blood. All receptors come from a man aged 45-60 years with acute or convalescent COVID-19.

This clone was picked up a small number of times. The sample has other DNA sequences that encode this CDR3 too. The chain recombines TRBV12-3 or TRBV12-4 with TRBJ1-1; D uncertain. CDR3 length: 13 amino acids. The ends were cut back, 6 bases at V and 0 bases at J, with 8 bases in the middle. As DNA, the CDR3 is TGTGCCAGCAGCCTGGCGGTGAACACTGAAGCTTTCTTT. It translates to CASSLAVNTEAFF.

The rearrangement joins TRBV5-4 to TRBJ1-6, with D perhaps TRBD1 (5 bases). The V end lost 0 bases, the J end lost 3 bases, and 19 bases lay between the germline ends. The CDR3 covers 19 residues. The germline CDR1 and CDR2 sequences are SGHNT and YYREEE (reference sequence). CDR3 amino acids: CASSLGTRGTAYYNSPLHF. The CDR3 nucleotides are TGTGCCAGCAGCTTGGGGACAAGGGGAACGGCTTACTATAATTCACCCCTCCACTTT.

This rearrangement joins TRBV24-1 to TRBJ1-5; perhaps TRBD1 as D (5 bases). This CDR3 has 12 residues. The V end lost 6 bases, the J end lost 11 bases, and 13 bases lay between the germline ends. Germline loops: CDR1 KGHDR, CDR2 SFDVKD. The CDR3 region is CATSPDGAAQHF. In DNA form, the CDR3 reads TGTGCCACCAGTCCGGATGGGGCAGCCCAGCATTTT.

The gene calls are TRBV19 and TRBJ1-6; D is perhaps TRBD1 (6 bases). Trimming took 10 bases from V and 7 from J, leaving 14 bases between them. CDR1 and CDR2 (germline): LNHDA, SQIVND (reference sequence). This CDR3 is built from 13 residues. This CDR3 reads CATSTGNNSPLHF. The CDR3, as DNA: TGTGCCACCTCTACAGGGAACAATTCACCCCTCCACTTT.

The J gene is TRBJ1-4, the V gene TRBV6-1; 10 positions match TRBD1. The CDR3 is 16 residues long. CDR1 and CDR2 (germline): MNHNS, SASEGT. J gave up 7 bases and V 3 bases, and 8 bases lay outside the gene matches. CDR3 in DNA: TGTGCCAGCAGTGACCCCGACAGGGGGCGGAGTGAAAAACTGTTTTTT. This gives the protein CASSDPDRGRSEKLFF.

The chain has TRBV5-1 and TRBJ2-7, with D uncertain. V lost 2 bases and J 5 bases, leaving 17 bases between the germline ends. The CDR3 spans 15 residues. The germline gives CDR1 SGHRS, CDR2 YFSETQ. CDR3 region: CASSFGASPSDEQYF. CDR3 nucleotide sequence: TGCGCCAGCAGCTTCGGTGCTTCTCCCTCGGACGAGCAGTACTTC.

This chain connects TRBV18 to TRBJ1-5; D call uncertain. V lost 1 base and J lost 5, with 12 bases in between. CDR1 and CDR2 (germline): KGHSH, LQKENI. The CDR3 length is 15 residues. CDR3 protein: CASSPLADLDQPQHF. The DNA for the CDR3 is TGTGCCAGCTCACCACTGGCAGATCTGGATCAGCCCCAGCATTTT. The variable domain in full, completed from reference TRBV18 and TRBJ1-5, reads NAGVMQNPRHLVRRRGQEARLRCSPMKGHSHVYWYRQLPEEGLKFMVYLQKENIIDESGMPKERFSAEFPKEGPSILRIQQVVRGDSAAYFCASSPLADLDQPQHFGDGTRLSIL.

J is TRBJ2-6 and V is TRBV7-3; weak D call: TRBD1 (5 bases). Trimming left V 5 bases short and J 0 bases short, with 17 bases between. The CDR3 is 18 residues long. CDR1 and CDR2 (germline): SGHTA, FQGTGA. CDR3 bases: TGTGCCAGCAGCCCCTGGGGCAGGGATTACTCTGGGGCCAACGTCCTGACTTTC. The encoded protein is CASSPWGRDYSGANVLTF.